This T cell receptor beta chain was documented in a study of T cells in Graves' hyperthyroidism and ophthalmopathy. For the study at large: Before any treatment, at initial diagnosis, peripheral blood was collected.

TCR beta CDR3 regions were amplified from RNA. First-round RT-PCR with HTBI primers amplified the TCR CDR3 region. TCRdb recomputed calls from the multiplex PCR reads with MiXCR, one row per CDR3 protein. The table lists hundreds of thousands of distinct CDR3 sequences, about 20% of them singletons. Active moderate-to-severe ophthalmopathy, Clinical Activity Score at least 3, NOSPECS at least 4, under 3 months' duration. Using roughly 9.4 ml of fresh peripheral blood, PBMCs were prepared. The sequence derives from a man in his thirties or forties with Graves' ophthalmopathy. The sample was blood.

In nucleotides, the CDR3 is TGTGCCAGCAGCCTCCGGGGGGGACTAGCAGCCGAGACCCAGTACTTC. As protein: CASSLRGGLAAETQYF. This chain links TRBV3-1 with TRBJ2-5, with 9 bases lining up with TRBD2. CDR3 size: 16 residues. V gave up 4 bases and J gave up 5 bases; unmatched junction bases: 11. Germline CDR1 LGHDT, CDR2 YNNKEL (reference sequence).